This T cell receptor (beta chain) was retrieved from a study of T cell changes during pregnancy in multiple sclerosis. TCRdb's copy holds only in-frame clones and misses some; the assay was immunoSEQ multiplex PCR. The repertoire consists of approximately 44,000 clones, with roughly 87% occurring once and the leading ten covering under 0.7%. This receptor was obtained from a female donor with multiple sclerosis, enrolled in a pregnancy study. The sample in question was CD4+ T cells from peripheral blood mononuclear cells, obtained in the first trimester of pregnancy.

CDR3 bases: TGTGCCACAAAGCCCGTCCCAGGGGGCAATGAGCAGTTCTTC. Protein sequence: CATKPVPGGNEQFF. V and J are TRBV19 and TRBJ2-1, with 7 bases that match TRBD1. The CDR3 covers 14 residues. Per the germline V gene, CDR1 is LNHDA and CDR2 is SQIVND (reference sequence). Trimming took 10 bases from V and 6 from J; bases not matched to a gene: 12. Full variable domain (remainder filled in from reference TRBV19 and TRBJ2-1): DGGITQSPKYLFRKEGQNVTLSCEQNLNHDAMYWYRQDPGQGLRLIYYSQIVNDFQKGDIAEGYSVSREKKESFPLTVTSAQKNPTAFYLCATKPVPGGNEQFFGPGTRLTVL.